This TCR beta chain was observed in a study of CD8 T cells in ankylosing spondylitis (dated by TCRdb to the late 2010s). Regarding the complete study: T cell receptor beta repertoires were profiled in healthy donors and ankylosing spondylitis patients so that disease-linked TCR variants could be found. The full study cohort comprised 20 to 25 ankylosing spondylitis patients and over a hundred healthy donors. Peripheral blood was sampled, and synovial fluid was also collected from ankylosing spondylitis patients.

The sample was run on an Illumina HiSeq 2500. Quantitative 5'-RACE with molecular barcodes was the method used to prepare the TCR beta libraries. The study's processing was this. A new computational method, built on a probabilistic model of VDJ rearrangement, was used to identify disease-linked TCR variants. TCRdb's own reprocessing of the public reads used fastp at Q25 and MiXCR and kept productive beta chains. Rows matching on CDR3 protein sequence are summarized as one entry with the most common DNA and genes. TCRdb, rather than the study authors, made the V and J calls. For this sample there are roughly 280,000 distinct CDR3 sequences; around 19% appear just once. The biggest ten clones account for less than 9.5% of the sample. The CDR3 starts with the cysteine, ends with the phenylalanine, and has 13 residues. Only CDR3 DNA remains: 39 bases, in frame from the first base. CDR1 and CDR2 are drawn from the germline V gene (reference sequence): DFQATT, SNEGSKA. The junction shows trimming of 2 bases on V and 5 bases on J, plus 12 bases between the germline ends.

The study at large found these results: The disease-linked clones were reported as significantly enriched in matched synovial fluid samples from ankylosing spondylitis patients. Some motif variants were previously reported in synovial fluid and blood of reactive arthritis patients, suggesting common disease-initiation mechanisms. In peripheral blood, the disease-linked clones were found at relatively low frequencies and had a CD8+ phenotype. A TCR beta motif of fewer than 10 highly homologous amino acid variants appeared characteristic of blood from ankylosing spondylitis patients.

About this clonotype: Its binding antigen is unknown. No base quality values were provided; no much bigger clone lies one nucleotide off.

Sequencing was performed on blood, either unsorted or a sorted T cell fraction (not recorded which). The sequence was collected from a male donor with ankylosing spondylitis or in good health (not recorded which). The chain joins TRBV20-1 to TRBJ2-5, with the D gene call left open. The nucleotides read TGCAGTGCTAGAAGTAGGGCTGGGGAGACCCAGTACTTC. Its product reads: CSARSRAGETQYF.